A single T cell receptor beta chain is shown here with its context. Its cognate antigen is unknown. The data originate from a study of beta chain features in type 1 diabetes. Trimming removed 4 bases from V and 4 bases from J, with 17 bases in between. The CDR3 consists of 15 residues. The germline V gene has CDR1 SGHRS and CDR2 YFSETQ. Study results and limitations: Compared to healthy donors, patients appeared to have naive, central memory and Treg TCRB repertoires that were more alike.

Staining for CD45RO/CCR7/CD25/CD127/CD95/CD27 allowed sorting of CD4+ naive, central memory, regulatory and stem cell-like memory cells. Of the isolated RNA, all was reverse transcribed, and so the sequenced material was expressed TCRB transcripts. The table came from immunoSEQ multiplex PCR; TCRdb's copy has only in-frame clones and leaves some out. This repertoire shows some 150,000 clones, roughly 10% found once; its top ten account for almost 0.65%. Sequenced: central memory CD4+ T cells from blood. This chain joins TRBV5-1 and TRBJ2-5, with TRBD2 as a possible D gene (5 bases). The sequence came from a woman aged 40 to 55 in good health. The CDR3 spells CASSLGLSPPETQYF. The CDR3 DNA reads TGCGCCAGCAGCCTCGGACTCTCCCCACCAGAGACCCAGTACTTC.